The subject of this entry is one T cell receptor beta chain. Methods used by the authors: Sequence data from immunoSEQ were junction-only and lacked quality scores; consequently, filtering differed. This table comes from immunoSEQ multiplex PCR, and its TCRdb copy is limited to in-frame clones, with some not included. V and J calls and clone size follow that table, whereas D and trimming were derived from the DNA. The sample carries around 2.1 million clones, roughly 91% recorded once. This entry is derived from a study of shared clonotypes between healthy human individuals. CD45RO-negative cells were positively selected for CCR7, leaving out terminally differentiated effector memory CD45RA+ cells. Germline V gives CDR1 SGDLS, CDR2 YYNGEE. The J segment lost 7 bases and the V segment lost 2 bases, leaving 4 bases of the junction unmatched. This CDR3 spans 14 amino acids.

Sequences were obtained from naive CD8+ T cells from PBMCs. The receptor was isolated from a man younger than 30 in good health. Some clones in this sample may be carry-over from other donors' samples. The chain links TRBV9 to TRBJ2-3, with 10 bases lining up with TRBD2. The CDR3: CASSVSGGVNTQYF. Written as DNA, the CDR3 is TGTGCCAGCAGCGTGAGCGGGGGGGTGAATACGCAGTATTTT.